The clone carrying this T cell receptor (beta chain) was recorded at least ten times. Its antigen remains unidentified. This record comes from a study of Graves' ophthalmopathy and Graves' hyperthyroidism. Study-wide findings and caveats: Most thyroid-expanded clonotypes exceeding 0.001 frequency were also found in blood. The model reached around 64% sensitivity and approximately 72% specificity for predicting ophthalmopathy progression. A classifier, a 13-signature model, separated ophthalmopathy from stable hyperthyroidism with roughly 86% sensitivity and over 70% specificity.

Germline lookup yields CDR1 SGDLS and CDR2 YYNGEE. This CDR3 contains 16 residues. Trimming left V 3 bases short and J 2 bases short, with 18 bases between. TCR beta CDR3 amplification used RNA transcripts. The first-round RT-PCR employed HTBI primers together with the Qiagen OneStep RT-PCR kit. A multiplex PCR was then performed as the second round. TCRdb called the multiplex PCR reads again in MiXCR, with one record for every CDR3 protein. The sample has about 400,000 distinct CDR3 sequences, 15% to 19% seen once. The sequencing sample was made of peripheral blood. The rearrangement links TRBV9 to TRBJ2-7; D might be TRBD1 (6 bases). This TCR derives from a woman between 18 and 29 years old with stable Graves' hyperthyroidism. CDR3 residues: CASSGNRDTATYEQYF. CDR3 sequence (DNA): TGTGCCAGCAGCGGAAACCGGGACACGGCAACCTACGAGCAGTACTTC.